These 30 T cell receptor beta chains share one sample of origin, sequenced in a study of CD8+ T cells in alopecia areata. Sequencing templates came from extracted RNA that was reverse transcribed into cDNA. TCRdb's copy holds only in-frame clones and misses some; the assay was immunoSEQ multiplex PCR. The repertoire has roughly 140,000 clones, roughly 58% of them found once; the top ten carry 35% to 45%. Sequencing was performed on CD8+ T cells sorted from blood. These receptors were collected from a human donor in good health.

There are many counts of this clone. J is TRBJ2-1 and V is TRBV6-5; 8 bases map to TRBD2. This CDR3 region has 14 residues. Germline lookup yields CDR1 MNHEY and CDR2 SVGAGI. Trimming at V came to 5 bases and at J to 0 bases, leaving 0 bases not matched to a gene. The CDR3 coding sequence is TGTGCCAGCAGTAGCGGGAGCTCCTACAATGAGCAGTTCTTC. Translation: CASSSGSSYNEQFF.

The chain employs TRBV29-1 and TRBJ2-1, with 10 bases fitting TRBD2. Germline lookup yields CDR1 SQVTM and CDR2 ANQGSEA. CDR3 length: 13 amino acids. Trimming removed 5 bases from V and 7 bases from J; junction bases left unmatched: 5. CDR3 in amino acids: CSVPAGGLNEQFF. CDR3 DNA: TGCAGCGTTCCAGCGGGAGGGTTAAATGAGCAGTTCTTC.

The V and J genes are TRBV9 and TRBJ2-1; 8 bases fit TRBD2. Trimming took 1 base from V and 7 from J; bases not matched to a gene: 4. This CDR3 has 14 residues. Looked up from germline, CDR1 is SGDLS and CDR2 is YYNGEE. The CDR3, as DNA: TGTGCCAGCAGCGTAAGTAGCGGGGAAAATGAGCAGTTCTTC. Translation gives CASSVSSGENEQFF.

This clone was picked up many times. DNA for the CDR3: TGTGCCACCAGCAGAGATAAGAGGGGGAGGGACAATGAGCAGTTCTTC. As protein: CATSRDKRGRDNEQFF. The rearrangement links TRBV15 to TRBJ2-1; TRBD2 is a possible D gene (7 bases). CDR1 is LNHNV and CDR2 is YYDKDF in the germline V gene (reference sequence). The CDR3 is 16 residues long. The V and J ends lost 0 bases and 5 bases respectively, with 14 bases between them.

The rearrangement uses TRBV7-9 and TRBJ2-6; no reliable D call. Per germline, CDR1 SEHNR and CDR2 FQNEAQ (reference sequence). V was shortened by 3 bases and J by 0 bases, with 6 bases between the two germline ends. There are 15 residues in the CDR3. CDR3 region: CASSLVDSGANVLTF. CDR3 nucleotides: TGTGCCAGCAGCTTGGTGGACTCTGGGGCCAACGTCCTGACTTTC.

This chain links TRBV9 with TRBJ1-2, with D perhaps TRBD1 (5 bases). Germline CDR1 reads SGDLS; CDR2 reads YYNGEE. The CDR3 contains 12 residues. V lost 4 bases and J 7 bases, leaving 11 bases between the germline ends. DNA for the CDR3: TGTGCCAGCAGCTTGAATACAGGTGGCTACACCTTC. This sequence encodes CASSLNTGGYTF.

CDR3: CASNQEGASSQFPYEQYF. The CDR3 DNA is TGTGCCAGTAACCAGGAAGGGGCCAGCAGCCAGTTCCCTTACGAGCAGTACTTC. This sequence joins TRBV5-6 and TRBJ2-7; D possibly corresponds to TRBD1 (5 bases). Per the germline V gene, CDR1 is SGHDT and CDR2 is YYEEEE. V was trimmed by 8 bases and J by 4 bases, leaving 31 bases between them. CDR3 size: 18 residues.

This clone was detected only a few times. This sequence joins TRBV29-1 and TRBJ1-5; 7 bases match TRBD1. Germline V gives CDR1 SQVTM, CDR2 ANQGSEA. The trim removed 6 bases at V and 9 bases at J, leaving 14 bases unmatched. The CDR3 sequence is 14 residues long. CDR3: CSVLAGGHGGPQHF. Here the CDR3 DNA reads TGCAGCGTCCTAGCAGGGGGACACGGAGGGCCCCAGCATTTT. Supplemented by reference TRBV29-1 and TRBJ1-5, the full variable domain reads SAVISQKPSRDICQRGTSLTIQCQVDSQVTMMFWYRQQPGQSLTLIATANQGSEATYESGFVIDKFPISRPNLTFSTLTVSNMSPEDSSIYLCSVLAGGHGGPQHFGDGTRLSIL.

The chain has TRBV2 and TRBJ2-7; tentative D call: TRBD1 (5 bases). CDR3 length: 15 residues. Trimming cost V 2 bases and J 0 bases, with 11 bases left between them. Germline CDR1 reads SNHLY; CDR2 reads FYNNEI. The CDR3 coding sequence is TGTGCCAGCAGTGAAAAATTTCAGGGCTCCTACGAGCAGTACTTC. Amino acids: CASSEKFQGSYEQYF.

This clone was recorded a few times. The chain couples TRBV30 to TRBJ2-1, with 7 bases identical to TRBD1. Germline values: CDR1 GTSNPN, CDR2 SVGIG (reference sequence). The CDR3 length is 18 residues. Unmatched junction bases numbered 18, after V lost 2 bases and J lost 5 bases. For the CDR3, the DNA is TGTGCCTGGAGTCGTCAACAAGCCAGGGGGAATGGCCACAATGAGCAGTTCTTC. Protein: CAWSRQQARGNGHNEQFF.

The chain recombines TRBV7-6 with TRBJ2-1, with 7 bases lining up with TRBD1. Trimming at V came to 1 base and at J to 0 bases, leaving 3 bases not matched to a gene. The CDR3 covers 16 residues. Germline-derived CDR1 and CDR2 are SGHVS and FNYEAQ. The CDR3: CASSLGPGGSYNEQFF. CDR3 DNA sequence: TGTGCCAGCAGCTTAGGTCCAGGGGGCTCCTACAATGAGCAGTTCTTC.

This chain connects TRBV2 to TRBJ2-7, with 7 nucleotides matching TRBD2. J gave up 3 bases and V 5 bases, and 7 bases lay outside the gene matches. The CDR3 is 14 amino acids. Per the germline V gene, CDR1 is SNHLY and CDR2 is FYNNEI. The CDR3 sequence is CASSPGGIFYEQYF. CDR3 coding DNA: TGTGCCAGCAGTCCGGGGGGAATCTTCTACGAGCAGTACTTC. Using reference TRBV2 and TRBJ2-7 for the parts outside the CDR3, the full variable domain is EPEVTQTPSHQVTQMGQEVILRCVPISNHLYFYWYRQILGQKVEFLVSFYNNEISEKSEIFDDQFSVERPDGSNFTLKIRSTKLEDSAMYFCASSPGGIFYEQYFGPGTRLTVT.

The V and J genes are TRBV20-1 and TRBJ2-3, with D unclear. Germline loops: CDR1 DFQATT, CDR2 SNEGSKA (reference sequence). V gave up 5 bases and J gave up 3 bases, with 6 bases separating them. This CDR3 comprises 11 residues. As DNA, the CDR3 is TGCAGTGCTGCTTTTACAGATACGCAGTATTTT. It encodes CSAAFTDTQYF.

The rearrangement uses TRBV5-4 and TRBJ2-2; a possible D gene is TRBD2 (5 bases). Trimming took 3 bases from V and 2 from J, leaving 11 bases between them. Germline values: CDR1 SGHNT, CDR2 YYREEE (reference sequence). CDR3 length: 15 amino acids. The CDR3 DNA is TGTGCCAGCAGCTCCGCGCGGGTAAACACCGGGGAGCTGTTTTTT. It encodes CASSSARVNTGELFF.

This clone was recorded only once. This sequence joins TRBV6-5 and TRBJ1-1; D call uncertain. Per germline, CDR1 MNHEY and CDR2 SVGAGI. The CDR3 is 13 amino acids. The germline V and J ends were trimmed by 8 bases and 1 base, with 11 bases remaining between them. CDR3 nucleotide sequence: TGTGCCAGCCGGGCAAAGGCGAACACTGAAGCTTTCTTT. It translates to CASRAKANTEAFF.

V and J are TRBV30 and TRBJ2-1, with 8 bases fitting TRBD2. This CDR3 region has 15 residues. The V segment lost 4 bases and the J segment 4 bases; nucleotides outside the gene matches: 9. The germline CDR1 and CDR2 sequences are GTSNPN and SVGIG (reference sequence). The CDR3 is CAWNLAGGKYNEQFF. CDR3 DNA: TGTGCCTGGAATTTGGCGGGAGGAAAGTACAATGAGCAGTTCTTC.

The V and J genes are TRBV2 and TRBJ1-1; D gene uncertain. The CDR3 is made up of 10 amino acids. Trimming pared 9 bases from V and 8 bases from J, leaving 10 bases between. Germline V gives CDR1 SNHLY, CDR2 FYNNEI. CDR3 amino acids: CARGSPEAFF. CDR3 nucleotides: TGTGCCAGGGGTTCACCCGAAGCTTTCTTT.

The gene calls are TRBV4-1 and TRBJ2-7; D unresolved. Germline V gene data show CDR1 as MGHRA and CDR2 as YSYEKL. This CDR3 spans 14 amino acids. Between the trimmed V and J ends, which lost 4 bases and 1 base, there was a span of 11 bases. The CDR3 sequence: CASSPSGLSYEQYF. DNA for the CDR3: TGCGCCAGCAGCCCTTCGGGCCTTTCCTACGAGCAGTACTTC.

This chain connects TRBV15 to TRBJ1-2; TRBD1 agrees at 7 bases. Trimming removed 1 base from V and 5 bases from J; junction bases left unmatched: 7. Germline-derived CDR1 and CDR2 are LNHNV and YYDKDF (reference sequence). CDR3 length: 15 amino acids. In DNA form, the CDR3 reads TGTGCCACCAGCAGAGTTCAGGGGGGTCGGTATGGCTACACCTTC. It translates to CATSRVQGGRYGYTF.

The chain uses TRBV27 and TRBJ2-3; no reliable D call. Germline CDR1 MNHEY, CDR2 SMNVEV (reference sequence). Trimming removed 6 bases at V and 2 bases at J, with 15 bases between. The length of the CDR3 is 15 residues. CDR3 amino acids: CASSDRAGPTDTQYF. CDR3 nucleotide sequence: TGTGCCAGCAGCGACCGGGCCGGCCCCACAGATACGCAGTATTTT.

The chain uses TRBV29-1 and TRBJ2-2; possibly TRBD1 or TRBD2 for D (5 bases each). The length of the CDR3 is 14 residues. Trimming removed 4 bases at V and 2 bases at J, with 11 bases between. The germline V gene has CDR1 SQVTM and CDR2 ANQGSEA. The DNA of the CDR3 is TGCAGCGTTGGGTTGGGGGTCAACACCGGGGAGCTGTTTTTT. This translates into CSVGLGVNTGELFF.

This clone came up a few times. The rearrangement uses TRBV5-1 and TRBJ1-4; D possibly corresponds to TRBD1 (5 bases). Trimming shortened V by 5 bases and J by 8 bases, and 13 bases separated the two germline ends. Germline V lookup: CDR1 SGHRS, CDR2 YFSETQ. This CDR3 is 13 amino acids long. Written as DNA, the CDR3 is TGCGCCAGCAGGTCTCATGCAGGGGAAAAACTGTTTTTT. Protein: CASRSHAGEKLFF.

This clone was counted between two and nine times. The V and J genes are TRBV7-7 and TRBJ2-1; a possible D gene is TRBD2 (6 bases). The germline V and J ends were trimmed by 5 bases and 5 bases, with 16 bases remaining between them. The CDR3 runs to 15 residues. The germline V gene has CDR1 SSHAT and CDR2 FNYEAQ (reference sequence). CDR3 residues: CASSPRVGGNNEQFF. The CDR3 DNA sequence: TGTGCCAGCAGCCCAAGGGTCGGCGGGAACAATGAGCAGTTCTTC.

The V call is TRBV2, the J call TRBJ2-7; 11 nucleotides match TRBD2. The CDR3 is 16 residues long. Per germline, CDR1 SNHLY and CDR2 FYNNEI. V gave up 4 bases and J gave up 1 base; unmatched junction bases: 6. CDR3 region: CASSGRLAGSSYEQYF. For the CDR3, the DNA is TGTGCCAGCAGTGGTCGACTAGCGGGATCGTCCTACGAGCAGTACTTC.

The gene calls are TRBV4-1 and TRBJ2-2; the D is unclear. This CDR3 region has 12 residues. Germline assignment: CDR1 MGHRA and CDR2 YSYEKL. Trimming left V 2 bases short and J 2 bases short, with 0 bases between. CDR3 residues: CASSQNTGELFF. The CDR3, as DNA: TGCGCCAGCAGCCAAAACACCGGGGAGCTGTTTTTT.

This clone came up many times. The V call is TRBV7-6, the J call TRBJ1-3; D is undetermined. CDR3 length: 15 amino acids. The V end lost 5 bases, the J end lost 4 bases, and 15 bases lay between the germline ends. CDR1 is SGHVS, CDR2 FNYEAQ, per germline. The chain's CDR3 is CASSLDPSSGNTIYF. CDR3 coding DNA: TGTGCCAGCAGCCTCGACCCTTCGAGCGGAAACACCATATATTTT.

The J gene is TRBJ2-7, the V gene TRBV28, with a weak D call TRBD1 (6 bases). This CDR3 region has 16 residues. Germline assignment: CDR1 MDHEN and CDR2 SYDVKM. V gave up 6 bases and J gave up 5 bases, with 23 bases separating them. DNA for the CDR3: TGTGCCAGCAGACAAGCCCAGGGGCCTGAGGGGCACGAGCAGTACTTC. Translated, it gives CASRQAQGPEGHEQYF.

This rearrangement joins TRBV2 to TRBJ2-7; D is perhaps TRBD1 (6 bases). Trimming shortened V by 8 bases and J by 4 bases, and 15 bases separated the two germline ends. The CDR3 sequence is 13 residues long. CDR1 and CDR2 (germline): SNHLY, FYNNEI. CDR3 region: CASGMGAVYEQYF. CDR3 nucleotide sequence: TGTGCCAGCGGAATGGGGGCAGTTTACGAGCAGTACTTC.

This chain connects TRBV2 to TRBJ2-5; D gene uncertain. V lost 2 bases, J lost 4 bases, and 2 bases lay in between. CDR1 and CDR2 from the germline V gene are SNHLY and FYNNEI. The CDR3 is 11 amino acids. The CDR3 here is CASSESETQYF. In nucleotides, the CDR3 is TGTGCCAGCAGTGAATCAGAGACCCAGTACTTC.

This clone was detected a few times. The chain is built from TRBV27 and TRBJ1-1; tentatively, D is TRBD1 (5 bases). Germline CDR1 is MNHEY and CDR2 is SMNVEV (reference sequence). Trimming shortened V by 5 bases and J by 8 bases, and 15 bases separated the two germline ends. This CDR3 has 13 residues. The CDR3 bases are TGTGCCAGCAGTCTCAACGGGGGGAGGGAAGCTTTCTTT. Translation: CASSLNGGREAFF.